This passage covers 12 T cell receptor beta chains from one sample sequenced in a study of spatial heterogeneity in lung cancer. The time point is: sample taken at primary tumor resection. Unsorted samples of tumor, nontumor lung or frozen PBMC had their whole RNA sequenced. MiXCR was run by TCRdb on the 5' RACE reads, yielding one entry per CDR3 protein. The profile shows approximately 44,000 distinct CDR3 sequences, roughly an eighth of them singletons. The starting material was PBMCs, obtained at surgery. These receptors all stem from a male donor with early-stage non-small cell lung cancer.

This chain connects TRBV28 to TRBJ1-3; the D is unclear. CDR3 length equals 13 residues. CDR1 is MDHEN, CDR2 SYDVKM, per germline. V lost 6 bases and J 3 bases, leaving 9 bases between the germline ends. CDR3 loop: CASSPGGGNTIYF. CDR3 DNA sequence: TGTGCCAGCAGCCCTGGAGGTGGAAACACCATATATTTT. Based on the CDR3 plus reference TRBV28 and TRBJ1-3, the full variable domain is DVKVTQSSRYLVKRTGEKVFLECVQDMDHENMFWYRQDPGLGLRLIYFSYDVKMKEKGDIPEGYSVSREKKERFSLILESASTNQTSMYLCASSPGGGNTIYFGEGSWLTVV.

V and J are TRBV5-1 and TRBJ2-5; D is possibly TRBD1 (5 bases). Trimming shortened V by 0 bases and J by 4 bases, and 10 bases separated the two germline ends. The CDR3 loop spans 14 amino acids. The germline gives CDR1 SGHRS, CDR2 YFSETQ. DNA for the CDR3: TGCGCCAGCAGCTTGGAGGGGCCCGGAGAGACCCAGTACTTC. As protein: CASSLEGPGETQYF.

This clonotype was counted many times. The V gene is TRBV11-2, the J gene TRBJ2-4, with 10 nucleotides matching TRBD1. Unmatched junction bases numbered 3, after V lost 5 bases and J lost 8 bases. This CDR3 region has 13 residues. Germline assignment: CDR1 SGHAT and CDR2 FQNNGV. The CDR3 coding sequence is TGTGCCAGCAGCGGGACAGGGGTGGACATTCAGTACTTC. It is translated as CASSGTGVDIQYF.

The rearrangement joins TRBV20-1 to TRBJ1-1; D is undetermined. The germline gives CDR1 DFQATT, CDR2 SNEGSKA (reference sequence). The V end lost 6 bases, the J end lost 1 base, and 15 bases lay between the germline ends. This CDR3 contains 14 residues. This CDR3 is CSAPHVFKNTEAFF. The DNA for the CDR3 is TGCAGTGCCCCGCATGTGTTTAAGAACACTGAAGCTTTCTTT.

This clonotype occurred many times. The chain couples TRBV4-1 to TRBJ2-1; 8 nucleotides agree with TRBD2. Germline V gives CDR1 MGHRA, CDR2 YSYEKL. J was trimmed by 7 bases and V by 2 bases; bases with no gene match: 7. CDR3 length: 15 residues. DNA for the CDR3: TGCGCCAGCAGCCAATACGGGACTAGTCCAAATGAGCAGTTCTTC. This encodes CASSQYGTSPNEQFF.

This clonotype turned up a few times. V gene TRBV7-2 combines with J gene TRBJ1-5; D remains ambiguous. The germline V and J ends were trimmed by 5 bases and 9 bases, with 14 bases remaining between them. CDR1 SGHTA and CDR2 FQGNSA come from the germline V gene. The CDR3 has 13 residues. CDR3 residues: CASSPQLGRPQHF. The CDR3 nucleotides read TGTGCCAGCAGCCCTCAACTGGGCCGGCCCCAGCATTTT. Variable domain in full (rest from reference TRBV7-2 and TRBJ1-5): GAGVSQSPSNKVTEKGKDVELRCDPISGHTALYWYRQSLGQGLEFLIYFQGNSAPDKSGLPSDRFSAERTGGSVSTLTIQRTQQEDSAVYLCASSPQLGRPQHFGDGTRLSIL.

This clonotype was counted many times. The gene calls are TRBV29-1 and TRBJ1-1; D perhaps matches TRBD1 (5 bases). Trimming pared 7 bases from V and 2 bases from J, leaving 11 bases between. The CDR3 contains 12 residues. The germline V gene has CDR1 SQVTM and CDR2 ANQGSEA. CDR3 loop: CSAGWGNTEAFF. CDR3 DNA: TGCAGCGCTGGTTGGGGCAACACTGAAGCTTTCTTT.

This sequence joins TRBV7-3 and TRBJ2-1, with a possible D match to TRBD2 (5 bases). Germline loops: CDR1 SGHTA, CDR2 FQGTGA. The CDR3 contains 13 residues. V lost 2 bases and J lost 8, with 10 bases in between. CDR3 protein: CASSLARGYEQFF. In DNA form, the CDR3 reads TGTGCCAGCAGCTTAGCCCGGGGTTATGAGCAGTTCTTC.

This clonotype has only a few counts. Here the CDR3 reads CASSRLTGANYGYTF. CDR3 coding DNA: TGCGCCAGCAGCCGATTAACAGGGGCGAACTATGGCTACACCTTC. The rearrangement uses TRBV4-3 and TRBJ1-2; 7 bases are shared with TRBD1. V dropped 4 bases and J dropped 2; count of bases not matched to a gene: 7. In germline, CDR1 is LGHNA, CDR2 YSLEER. This CDR3 spans 15 amino acids.

The chain carries TRBV29-1 and TRBJ2-7, with D possibly being TRBD2 (5 bases). Trimming stripped 1 base from V and 2 bases from J, with 15 bases between. Germline assignment: CDR1 SQVTM and CDR2 ANQGSEA. The CDR3 loop spans 15 amino acids. The CDR3 sequence is CSVEASSELTYEQYF. The CDR3 bases are TGCAGCGTTGAAGCTAGTAGCGAGCTTACCTACGAGCAGTACTTC.

The CDR3 sequence: CASGVTRNTEAFF. The CDR3 bases are TGTGCCAGTGGGGTGACGCGGAACACTGAAGCTTTCTTT. The chain uses TRBV19 and TRBJ1-1; D is undetermined. CDR3 length: 13 residues. Trimming took off 8 bases at V and 1 base at J, with 11 bases between the two ends. Germline CDR1 is LNHDA and CDR2 is SQIVND (reference sequence).

This clonotype was recorded many times. The genes are TRBV10-2 and TRBJ1-2, with TRBD1 identical over 8 bases. CDR3 length: 14 amino acids. The germline V gene has CDR1 WSHSY and CDR2 SAAADI. The V segment lost 4 bases and the J segment 4 bases; nucleotides outside the gene matches: 5. The CDR3 spells CASSAWTGFYGYTF. The CDR3 coding sequence is TGCGCCAGCAGTGCGTGGACAGGGTTCTATGGCTACACCTTC.